Listed here are 25 T cell receptor beta chains from one sample, sequenced in a study of T cell responses to AZD1222 COVID-19 vaccine. Assay: immunoSEQ multiplex PCR; the TCRdb copy retains only in-frame clones and omits some. Among about 150,000 clones, 70% to 90% were seen once, and the ten largest hold approximately 6.6%. The specimen comprised peripheral blood, sampled after recovery from COVID-19. These receptor sequences come from an adult who had recovered from COVID-19.

The chain has TRBV18 and TRBJ1-5, with D uncertain. Germline CDR1 is KGHSH and CDR2 is LQKENI. CDR3 length equals 13 residues. The V end lost 10 bases, the J end lost 6 bases, and 16 bases lay between the germline ends. The CDR3 here is CATEAAAGQPQHF. DNA for the CDR3: TGTGCCACCGAAGCGGCGGCGGGTCAGCCCCAGCATTTT.

J is TRBJ2-3 and V is TRBV3-1 (or the pseudogene TRBV3-2); 8 bases are a match to TRBD2. The CDR3 loop spans 15 amino acids. Germline V gene data show CDR1 as LGHDT and CDR2 as YNNKEL (reference sequence). Trimming cost V 4 bases and J 2 bases; bases outside gene matches: 5. The CDR3 DNA reads as TGTGCCAGCAGCCCTCCAGGACTAGCCACAGATACGCAGTATTTT. Translating gives CASSPPGLATDTQYF.

The chain combines TRBV18 with TRBJ1-5; 11 nucleotides align to TRBD1. The CDR3 spans 15 residues. Germline CDR1 reads KGHSH; CDR2 reads LQKENI. V lost 3 bases, J lost 11 bases, and 9 bases stayed unmatched. The CDR3 protein is CASSPTGTGGRSQHF. The CDR3 DNA is TGTGCCAGCTCACCTACCGGGACAGGGGGTAGGTCCCAGCATTTT.

This chain links TRBV7-3 with TRBJ2-5; 14 bases are shared with TRBD2. The CDR3 has 15 amino acids. V lost 5 bases to trimming and J lost 3 bases; unmatched junction nucleotides: 2. CDR1 and CDR2 (germline): SGHTA, FQGTGA. This CDR3 reads CASSPGLAGEETQYF. For the CDR3, the DNA is TGTGCCAGCAGCCCGGGACTAGCGGGGGAAGAGACCCAGTACTTC.

This clone was observed a few times. Other DNA sequences of this sample code for an identical CDR3. The rearrangement uses TRBV4-1 and TRBJ2-1; possibly TRBD2 for D (6 bases). CDR3 size: 13 residues. V dropped 4 bases and J dropped 9 bases, with 13 bases sitting between them. The germline V gene has CDR1 MGHRA and CDR2 YSYEKL. The CDR3 region has the DNA TGCGCCAGCAGCCCGGGTGTGGAGGGTGAGCAGTTCTTC. As protein: CASSPGVEGEQFF.

V usage is TRBV2 and J usage is TRBJ1-6; the D is unclear. V shed 2 bases and J shed 4 bases, with 9 bases lying between them. This CDR3 spans 15 amino acids. The V gene's germline CDR1 is SNHLY and CDR2 FYNNEI. In DNA form, the CDR3 reads TGTGCCAGCAGTGAAACCAGGATATATAATTCACCCCTCCACTTT. Amino acid sequence: CASSETRIYNSPLHF.

The genes are TRBV29-1 and TRBJ1-2, with a tentative D call TRBD1 (6 bases). Germline CDR1 and CDR2: SQVTM and ANQGSEA. The CDR3 is made up of 14 amino acids. Trimming left V 1 base short and J 3 bases short, with 12 bases between. CDR3 nucleotide sequence: TGCAGCGTTGAAGGCGGGGGGCTAGACTATGGCTACACCTTC. This codes for CSVEGGGLDYGYTF. The full variable domain, completed using reference TRBV29-1 and TRBJ1-2, is SAVISQKPSRDICQRGTSLTIQCQVDSQVTMMFWYRQQPGQSLTLIATANQGSEATYESGFVIDKFPISRPNLTFSTLTVSNMSPEDSSIYLCSVEGGGLDYGYTFGSGTRLTVV.

This rearrangement joins TRBV3-1 (or the pseudogene TRBV3-2) to TRBJ2-5; D is unclear. CDR3 size: 15 residues. Looked up from germline, CDR1 is LGHDT and CDR2 is YNNKEL (reference sequence). V was cut by 1 base and J by 1 base, with 10 bases left in between. The CDR3 region has the DNA TGTGCCAGCAGCCAAGTGACGGGCCTCCAAGAGACCCAGTACTTC. As protein: CASSQVTGLQETQYF.

V gene TRBV12-3 or TRBV12-4 combines with J gene TRBJ1-2; no reliable D call. The CDR3 length is 13 residues. Trimming left V 5 bases short and J 0 bases short, with 7 bases between. CDR3 sequence (DNA): TGTGCCAGCAGTGCAGTACCTAACTATGGCTACACCTTC. Encoded protein: CASSAVPNYGYTF.

This chain uses TRBV5-1 with TRBJ2-3, with 11 bases identical to TRBD1. This CDR3 has 18 residues. After removal of 3 bases from V and 0 bases from J, the junction contained 9 bases not matched to a gene. From germline, CDR1 is SGHRS and CDR2 YFSETQ. This CDR3 reads CASSYGQGAHSSTDTQYF. CDR3 nucleotide sequence: TGCGCCAGCAGCTATGGACAGGGGGCTCACTCTAGCACAGATACGCAGTATTTT.

Note on this clone: Other DNA sequences in this specimen translate into the identical CDR3. The chain has TRBV6-1 and TRBJ1-5; D is possibly TRBD1 (5 bases). Germline values: CDR1 MNHNS, CDR2 SASEGT. Trimming cost V 1 base and J 6 bases, with 13 bases left between them. There are 15 residues in the CDR3. CDR3 in DNA: TGTGCCAGCAGTGAAGGGGCCGGGGGGGGTCAGCCCCAGCATTTT. Its translation is CASSEGAGGGQPQHF.

V usage is TRBV21-1 and J usage is TRBJ2-7; TRBD1 is the table's D call and was not checked against the DNA. TRBV21-1 corresponds to a pseudogene. The length of the CDR3 is 15 residues. The CDR3 sequence: CASSMGTAANYEQYF. Written as DNA, the CDR3 is TGTGCCAGCAGCATGGGGACAGCCGCCAACTACGAGCAGTACTTC.

This clone came up once. The chain links TRBV29-1 to TRBJ1-1; D is undetermined. Looked up from germline, CDR1 is SQVTM and CDR2 is ANQGSEA. This CDR3 region has 13 residues. V was trimmed by 4 bases and J by 0 bases, leaving 9 bases between them. CDR3 sequence (DNA): TGCAGCGTTGCACAGATTATGAACACTGAAGCTTTCTTT. It yields the protein CSVAQIMNTEAFF.

The rearrangement links TRBV7-3 to TRBJ2-7; D may be TRBD2 (6 bases). The CDR3 has 15 residues. The V end was cut by 5 bases, the J end by 2 bases, with 16 bases between. From germline, CDR1 is SGHTA and CDR2 FQGTGA. The CDR3 region is CASSQEAGMTYEQYF. The CDR3 DNA is TGTGCCAGCAGCCAGGAGGCGGGGATGACCTACGAGCAGTACTTC.

V gene TRBV9 combines with J gene TRBJ2-1; D not certain. V was trimmed by 0 bases and J by 3 bases, leaving 13 bases between them. This CDR3 region has 16 residues. CDR1 and CDR2 from the germline V gene are SGDLS and YYNGEE. CDR3: CASSVVGLLCYNEQFF. CDR3 nucleotides: TGTGCCAGCAGCGTAGTGGGCCTTCTTTGCTACAATGAGCAGTTCTTC.

The genes are TRBV9 and TRBJ2-5, with D tentatively TRBD2 (6 bases). The CDR3 sequence is 16 residues long. The germline V gene encodes CDR1 SGDLS and CDR2 YYNGEE. With 3 bases removed from V and 1 base from J, the gap between germline ends came to 16 bases. In DNA form, the CDR3 reads TGTGCCAGCAGCGAGGGGACTCTCGGAAGCCAAGAGACCCAGTACTTC. Translation: CASSEGTLGSQETQYF. The full variable domain, its missing parts supplied by reference TRBV9 and TRBJ2-5, is DSGVTQTPKHLITATGQRVTLRCSPRSGDLSVYWYQQSLDQGLQFLIQYYNGEERAKGNILERFSAQQFPDLHSELNLSSLELGDSALYFCASSEGTLGSQETQYFGPGTRLLVL.

V is TRBV6-5 and J is TRBJ1-2; D unresolved. CDR3 length equals 12 residues. Germline V gives CDR1 MNHEY, CDR2 SVGAGI. Trimming cost V 3 bases and J 8 bases, with 10 bases left between them. CDR3 coding DNA: TGTGCCAGCAGTTATCGCCTAGGGGGCTACACCTTC. Translation gives CASSYRLGGYTF.

The chain combines TRBV5-4 with TRBJ1-2; D is ambiguous. The V end lost 5 bases, the J end lost 8 bases, and 13 bases lay between the germline ends. This CDR3 is 12 amino acids long. The germline V gene encodes CDR1 SGHNT and CDR2 YYREEE (reference sequence). The CDR3 here is CASRWGSDGYTF. The DNA for the CDR3 is TGTGCCAGCAGGTGGGGATCGGACGGCTACACCTTC.

This sequence joins TRBV5-8 and TRBJ1-2; no reliable D call. CDR3 length: 13 residues. The germline V gene has CDR1 SGHTS and CDR2 YDEGEE. Deletions cut 0 bases from V and 7 bases from J, with 10 bases between. CDR3 nucleotides: TGTGCCAGCAGCTTGGAGGAATGGGGTGGCTACACCTTC. Amino acids: CASSLEEWGGYTF.

J is TRBJ2-3 and V is TRBV5-1; D is unclear. Trimming took 0 bases from V and 4 from J, leaving 9 bases between them. CDR3 size: 14 residues. Germline V gene data show CDR1 as SGHRS and CDR2 as YFSETQ. CDR3 coding DNA: TGCGCCAGCAGCTTGGGGTCGATGGCAGATACGCAGTATTTT. It is translated as CASSLGSMADTQYF.

The chain couples TRBV3-1 (or the pseudogene TRBV3-2) to TRBJ2-3, with 7 nucleotides matching TRBD1. Germline V gene sequence: CDR1 LGHDT, CDR2 YNNKEL (reference sequence). Losses at the gene ends were 4 bases for V and 3 bases for J; bases not matched to a gene: 7. The CDR3 sequence is 15 residues long. This CDR3 reads CASSRRTGETDTQYF. DNA of the CDR3: TGTGCCAGCAGCCGACGGACAGGAGAGACAGATACGCAGTATTTT.

The rearrangement uses TRBV5-5 and TRBJ1-1; D uncertain. The CDR3 contains 15 residues. Germline V gene data show CDR1 as SGHKS and CDR2 as YYEKEE (reference sequence). Trimming shortened V by 1 base and J by 3 bases, and 13 bases separated the two germline ends. CDR3 loop: CASSLYSGVDTEAFF. The CDR3 DNA follows: TGTGCCAGCAGCTTGTATTCAGGAGTCGACACTGAAGCTTTCTTT.

V is TRBV7-3 and J is TRBJ2-3; TRBD2 matches 14 bases. V lost 5 bases to trimming and J lost 4 bases; unmatched junction nucleotides: 8. CDR3 size: 17 residues. Germline values: CDR1 SGHTA, CDR2 FQGTGA. In nucleotides, the CDR3 is TGTGCCAGCAGCGCAGGACTAGCGGGAGGTACGGCAGATACGCAGTATTTT. Its protein is CASSAGLAGGTADTQYF.

The CDR3 sequence: CASRDKTATNEKLFF. CDR3 coding DNA: TGTGCCAGCAGAGATAAGACAGCAACTAATGAAAAACTGTTTTTT. The gene calls are TRBV5-4 and TRBJ1-4, with TRBD1 as a possible D gene (5 bases). Germline V gene lookup returns CDR1 SGHNT and CDR2 YYREEE (reference sequence). This CDR3 has 15 amino acids. V gave up 5 bases and J gave up 0 bases, with 11 bases separating them.

The J gene is TRBJ1-1, the V gene TRBV6-2 or TRBV6-3; D is unclear. Looked up from germline, CDR1 is MNHEY and CDR2 is SVGEGT. The CDR3 totals 13 residues. V was shortened by 6 bases and J by 7 bases, with 15 bases between the two germline ends. The CDR3 is CASSTSSGFEAFF. The DNA for the CDR3 is TGTGCCAGCAGCACTAGCTCGGGTTTTGAAGCTTTCTTT.